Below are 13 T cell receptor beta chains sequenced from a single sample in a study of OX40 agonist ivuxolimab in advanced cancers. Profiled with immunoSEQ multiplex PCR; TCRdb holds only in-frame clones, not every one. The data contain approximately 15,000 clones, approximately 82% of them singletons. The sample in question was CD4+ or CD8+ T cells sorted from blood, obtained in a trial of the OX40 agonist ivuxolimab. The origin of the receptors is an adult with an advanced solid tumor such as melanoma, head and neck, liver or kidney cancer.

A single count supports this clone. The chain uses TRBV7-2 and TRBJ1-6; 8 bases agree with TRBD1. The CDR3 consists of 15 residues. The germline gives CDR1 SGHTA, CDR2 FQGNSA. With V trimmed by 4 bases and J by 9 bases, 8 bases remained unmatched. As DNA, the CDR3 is TGTGCCAGCAGCTCGGGACAGGAAGGTCTTTCACCCCTCCACTTT. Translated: CASSSGQEGLSPLHF.

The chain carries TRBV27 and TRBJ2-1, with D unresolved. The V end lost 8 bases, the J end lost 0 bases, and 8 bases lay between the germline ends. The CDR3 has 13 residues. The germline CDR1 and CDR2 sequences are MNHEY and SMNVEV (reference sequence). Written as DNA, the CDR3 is TGTGCCAGCGCACTTGTCTCCTACAATGAGCAGTTCTTC. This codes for CASALVSYNEQFF.

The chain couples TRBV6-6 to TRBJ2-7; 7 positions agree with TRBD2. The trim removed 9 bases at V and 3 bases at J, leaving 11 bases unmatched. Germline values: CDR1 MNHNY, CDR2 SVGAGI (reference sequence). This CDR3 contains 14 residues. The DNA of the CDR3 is TGTGCCAGTAGAATGGCGGGAGTGGGCTACGAGCAGTACTTC. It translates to CASRMAGVGYEQYF.

CDR3 region: CASILGQAQLGYTF. Here the CDR3 DNA reads TGTGCCAGCATATTGGGACAGGCGCAGTTGGGCTACACCTTC. The chain joins TRBV5-5 to TRBJ1-2; TRBD1 agrees at 8 bases. Germline lookup yields CDR1 SGHKS and CDR2 YYEKEE (reference sequence). CDR3 size: 14 residues. V shed 6 bases and J 8 bases; nucleotides not matched to a gene: 12.

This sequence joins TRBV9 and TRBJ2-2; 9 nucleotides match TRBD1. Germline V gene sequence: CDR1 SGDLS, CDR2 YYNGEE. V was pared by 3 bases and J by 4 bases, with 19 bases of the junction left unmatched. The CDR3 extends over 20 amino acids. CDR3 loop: CASSARTGAGGSSGTGELFF. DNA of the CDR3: TGTGCCAGCAGCGCTCGGACAGGGGCGGGCGGGAGTTCTGGCACCGGGGAGCTGTTTTTT.

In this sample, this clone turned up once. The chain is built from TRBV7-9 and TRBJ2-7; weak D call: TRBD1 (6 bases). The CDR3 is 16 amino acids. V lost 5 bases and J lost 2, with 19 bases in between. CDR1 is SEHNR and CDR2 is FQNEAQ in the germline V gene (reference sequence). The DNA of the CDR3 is TGTGCCAGCAGCCGAACCTCCGGGACACCTACCTACGAGCAGTACTTC. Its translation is CASSRTSGTPTYEQYF.

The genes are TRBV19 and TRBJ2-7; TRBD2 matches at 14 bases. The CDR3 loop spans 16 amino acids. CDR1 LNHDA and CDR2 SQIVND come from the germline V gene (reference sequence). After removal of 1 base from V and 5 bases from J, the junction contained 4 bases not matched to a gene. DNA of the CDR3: TGTGCCAGTAGTATAGGACTAGCGGGAGGGCTCGACGAGCAGTACTTC. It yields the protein CASSIGLAGGLDEQYF.

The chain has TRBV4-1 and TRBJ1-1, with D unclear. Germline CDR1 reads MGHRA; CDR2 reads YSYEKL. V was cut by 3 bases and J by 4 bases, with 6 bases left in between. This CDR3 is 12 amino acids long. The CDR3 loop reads CASSQGPTEAFF. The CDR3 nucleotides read TGCGCCAGCAGCCAGGGCCCCACTGAAGCTTTCTTT.

For the CDR3, the DNA is TGTGCCAGCAGCCCCGGGACAGACAATCAGCCCCAGCATTTT. Its protein is CASSPGTDNQPQHF. V gene TRBV7-8 combines with J gene TRBJ1-5; 7 bases are shared with TRBD1. Germline lookup yields CDR1 SGHVS and CDR2 FQNEAQ. The junction had 4 bases not matched to a gene; V was cut back by 5 bases and J by 3 bases. The CDR3 extends over 14 amino acids.

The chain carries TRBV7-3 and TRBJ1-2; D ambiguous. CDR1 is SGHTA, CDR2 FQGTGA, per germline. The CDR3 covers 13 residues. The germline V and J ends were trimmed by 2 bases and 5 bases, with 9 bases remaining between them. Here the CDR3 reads CASSLGRAYGYTF. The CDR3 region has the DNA TGTGCCAGCAGCTTAGGCCGGGCTTATGGCTACACCTTC.

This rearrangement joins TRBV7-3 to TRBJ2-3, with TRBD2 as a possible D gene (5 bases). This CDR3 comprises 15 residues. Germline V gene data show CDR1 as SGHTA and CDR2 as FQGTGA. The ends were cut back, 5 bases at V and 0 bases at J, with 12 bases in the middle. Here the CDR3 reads CASSPSYASTDTQYF. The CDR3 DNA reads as TGTGCCAGCAGCCCTAGCTATGCTAGCACAGATACGCAGTATTTT.

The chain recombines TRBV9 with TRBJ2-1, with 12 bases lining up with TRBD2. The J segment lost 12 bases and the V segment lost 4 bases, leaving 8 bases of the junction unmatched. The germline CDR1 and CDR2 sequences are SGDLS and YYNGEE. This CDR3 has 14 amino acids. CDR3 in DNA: TGTGCCAGCAGCCCTAGCGGGAGGGCCGATGGGCAGTTCTTC. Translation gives CASSPSGRADGQFF.

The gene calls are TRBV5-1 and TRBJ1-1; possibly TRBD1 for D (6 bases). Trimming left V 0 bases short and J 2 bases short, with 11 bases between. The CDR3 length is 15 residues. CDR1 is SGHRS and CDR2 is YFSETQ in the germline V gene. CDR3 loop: CASSLEGHPNTEAFF. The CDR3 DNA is TGCGCCAGCAGCTTGGAGGGACACCCTAACACTGAAGCTTTCTTT. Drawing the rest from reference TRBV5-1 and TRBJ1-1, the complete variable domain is KAGVTQTPRYLIKTRGQQVTLSCSPISGHRSVSWYQQTPGQGLQFLFEYFSETQRNKGNFPGRFSGRQFSNSRSEMNVSTLELGDSALYLCASSLEGHPNTEAFFGQGTRLTVV.